Listed below are T cell receptor beta chains from one sample, sequenced in a study of response to subunit inactivated influenza vaccine. TCRdb reanalysed the RT-PCR reads using MiXCR and keeps one entry per CDR3 protein. The sample contains some 500,000 distinct CDR3 sequences, roughly 23% of which appear only once. This sample comprised CD4+ T cells sorted from PBMCs, obtained 5 to 6 days after vaccination. These receptors came from a man in his fifties or sixties who received an inactivated influenza vaccine. The CDR3 runs from the conserved cysteine through the conserved F or W. Fields, in order: clone size, V gene, J gene, D gene, CDR3 protein, CDR3 DNA. D genes are given only for firm matches. Size is omitted from some rows. Given values are once, few, many or a class for expanded clones.

>NA|TRBV15|TRBJ1-2|NA
CATSRYWQENNYGYTF
TGTGCCACCAGCAGATATTGGCAGGAAAATAACTATGGCTACACCTTC
>few|TRBV4-1|TRBJ2-3|TRBD1
CASSQGDRKADTQYF
TGCGCCAGCAGCCAAGGGGACAGAAAGGCAGATACGCAGTATTTT
>NA|TRBV7-9|TRBJ1-3|NA
CASSSDQFSAGNTIYF
TGTGCCAGCAGCTCAGACCAGTTTTCTGCCGGAAACACCATATATTTT
>many|TRBV20-1|TRBJ2-7|TRBD1
CSARRPDRGYEQYF
TGCAGTGCTAGACGACCGGACAGGGGGTACGAGCAGTACTTC
>NA|TRBV29-1|TRBJ2-7|NA
CSVEAAGREQYF
TGCAGCGTTGAGGCGGCAGGGCGGGAGCAGTACTTC
>NA|TRBV6-2/TRBV6-3|TRBJ2-1|TRBD2
CASTEPTSLAGAYNEQFF
TGTGCCAGCACCGAACCAACATCCCTAGCGGGAGCCTACAATGAGCAGTTCTTC
>NA|TRBV29-1|TRBJ1-5|NA
CSVVTAPGQPQHF
TGCAGCGTCGTCACAGCGCCCGGTCAGCCCCAGCATTTT
>NA|TRBV12-3/TRBV12-4|TRBJ2-1|NA
CASSYFTNYNEQFF
TGTGCCAGCAGTTACTTTACCAACTACAATGAGCAGTTCTTC
>few|TRBV11-2|TRBJ2-7|NA
CASSSPSEQYF
TGTGCCAGCAGCTCACCCAGCGAGCAGTACTTC
>NA|TRBV5-1|TRBJ2-2|TRBD1
CASSSSTGVTGELFF
TGCGCCAGCAGCTCTTCGACAGGGGTAACCGGGGAGCTGTTTTTT
>NA|TRBV12-3/TRBV12-4|TRBJ2-3|NA
CASSRGSWDTQYF
TGTGCCAGCAGTCGGGGGTCTTGGGATACGCAGTATTTT
>few|TRBV20-1|TRBJ1-4|TRBD1
CSAPTGPNEKLFF
TGCAGTGCTCCGACAGGGCCTAATGAAAAACTGTTTTTT
>few|TRBV6-5|TRBJ2-7|TRBD1
CASIKGRGQDYEQYF
TGTGCCAGCATTAAGGGGAGAGGACAGGATTACGAGCAGTACTTC
>NA|TRBV19|TRBJ2-7|NA
CASSIKSYEQYF
TGTGCCAGTAGTATAAAGTCCTACGAGCAGTACTTC
>NA|TRBV14|TRBJ2-5|NA
CASSQDGGFGETQYF
TGTGCCAGCAGCCAAGATGGAGGGTTTGGAGAGACCCAGTACTTC
>NA|TRBV5-1|TRBJ2-1|TRBD2
CASIAGTTVTDEQFF
TGCGCCAGCATCGCCGGGACTACTGTTACCGATGAGCAGTTCTTC
>NA|TRBV20-1|TRBJ2-5|NA
CSARAGWETQYF
TGCAGTGCTAGGGCCGGTTGGGAGACCCAGTACTTC
>once|TRBV5-1|TRBJ2-7|NA
CASSSTSFSSYEQYF
TGCGCCAGCAGCTCCACTAGCTTTAGCTCCTACGAGCAGTACTTC
>NA|TRBV20-1|TRBJ1-5|TRBD1
CSARILRGKQPQHF
TGCAGTGCTAGGATACTCAGGGGGAAACAGCCCCAGCATTTT
>once|TRBV5-1|TRBJ2-6|TRBD2
CASTLAGDSGANVLTF
TGCGCCAGCACACTAGCGGGAGACTCTGGGGCCAACGTCCTGACTTTC
>few|TRBV10-3|TRBJ1-1|TRBD1
CAISVGRGPTEAFF
TGTGCCATCAGTGTGGGCAGGGGGCCCACTGAAGCTTTCTTT
>few|TRBV6-2/TRBV6-3|TRBJ2-1|NA
CASSYLGGPYNEQFF
TGTGCCAGCAGTTACCTCGGGGGCCCTTACAATGAGCAGTTCTTC
>NA|TRBV12-3/TRBV12-4|TRBJ2-7|NA
CASRSGQAPNEQYF
TGTGCCAGCAGATCGGGACAAGCTCCCAACGAGCAGTACTTC
>NA|TRBV24-1|TRBJ2-3|NA
CATSARPGLSTDTQYF
TGTGCCACCAGTGCTCGGCCCGGCCTATCCACAGATACGCAGTATTTT
>NA|TRBV14|TRBJ2-7|NA
CASTPGNFHLGEQYF
TGTGCCAGCACCCCAGGCAACTTCCATTTGGGCGAGCAGTACTTC
>few|TRBV6-2/TRBV6-3|TRBJ2-7|TRBD1
CASSYLPPAGGTYEQYF
TGTGCCAGCAGTTACTTACCCCCGGCAGGGGGTACCTACGAGCAGTACTTC
>few|TRBV5-1|TRBJ2-7|NA
CASSFRDTAYEQYF
TGCGCCAGCAGCTTCCGGGATACCGCCTACGAGCAGTACTTC
>NA|TRBV5-4|TRBJ2-3|TRBD2
CASSLSRGSTDTQYF
TGTGCCAGCAGCTTGTCGCGGGGGTCCACAGATACGCAGTATTTT
>few|TRBV10-1|TRBJ2-5|NA
CASSESTAQETQYF
TGCGCCAGCAGTGAGTCGACAGCGCAAGAGACCCAGTACTTC
>NA|TRBV2|TRBJ1-2|NA
CASSAGPSNYGYTF
TGTGCCAGCAGTGCTGGGCCCTCGAACTATGGCTACACCTTC
>few|TRBV10-3|TRBJ2-7|TRBD1
CAIKGTDSYEQYF
TGTGCCATCAAGGGGACAGACTCCTACGAGCAGTACTTC
>NA|TRBV20-1|TRBJ1-1|TRBD1
CSASGDREAFF
TGCAGTGCTAGTGGGGACAGGGAAGCTTTCTTT
>NA|TRBV4-1|TRBJ2-2|NA
CASSQDTGAAFGELFF
TGCGCCAGCAGCCAAGATACAGGAGCGGCGTTCGGGGAGCTGTTTTTT
>few|TRBV10-3|TRBJ2-5|NA
CAIRGAARSSTQYF
TGTGCCATCCGAGGGGCAGCTCGGAGCTCGACCCAGTACTTC
>many|TRBV5-1|TRBJ2-7|NA
CASSPDSSYEQYF
TGCGCCAGCAGCCCGGACAGTTCCTACGAGCAGTACTTC
>few|TRBV29-1|TRBJ2-1|NA
CSVEDPSEQFF
TGCAGCGTTGAAGATCCTAGTGAGCAGTTCTTC
>few|TRBV6-1|TRBJ2-7|TRBD2
CASSEAGQRGSYEQYF
TGTGCCAGCAGTGAAGCAGGGCAGCGGGGCTCCTACGAGCAGTACTTC
>NA|TRBV6-1|TRBJ2-7|TRBD2
CASRAGLDFTQSYEQYF
TGTGCCAGCAGAGCGGGACTAGACTTTACTCAATCCTACGAGCAGTACTTC
>NA|TRBV28|TRBJ2-3|TRBD2
CASKGAGSTDTQYF
TGTGCCAGCAAGGGAGCGGGAAGCACAGATACGCAGTATTTT
>NA|TRBV6-1|TRBJ2-3|TRBD1
CASTTTGGTDTQYF
TGTGCCAGCACTACGACAGGGGGAACAGATACGCAGTATTTT
>few|TRBV2|TRBJ2-2|NA
CASTPGPNTGELFF
TGTGCCAGCACCCCGGGACCGAACACCGGGGAGCTGTTTTTT
>few|TRBV29-1|TRBJ2-7|NA
CSVPPGYEQYF
TGCAGCGTGCCCCCAGGCTACGAGCAGTACTTC
>few|TRBV28|TRBJ2-7|NA
CASSLGGSTAYEQYF
TGTGCCAGCAGTTTAGGGGGGTCCACCGCCTACGAGCAGTACTTC
>NA|TRBV9|TRBJ2-2|TRBD1
CASSVGTGVTGELFF
TGTGCCAGCAGCGTCGGGACAGGGGTCACCGGGGAGCTGTTTTTT
>many|TRBV7-2|TRBJ2-7|TRBD1
CASSRMTGMGHEQYF
TGTGCCAGCAGCCGGATGACAGGGATGGGTCACGAGCAGTACTTC
>few|TRBV11-2|TRBJ2-7|NA
CASSLGLGGIYEQYF
TGTGCCAGCAGCTTAGGTCTAGGGGGGATCTACGAGCAGTACTTC
>NA|TRBV12-3/TRBV12-4|TRBJ2-2|TRBD2
CASSPGPRAGSTGELFF
TGTGCCAGCAGCCCCGGGCCGAGAGCGGGGAGCACCGGGGAGCTGTTTTTT
>NA|TRBV6-1|TRBJ2-1|NA
CASTLTLPNNEQFF
TGTGCCAGCACCCTTACGCTACCAAACAATGAGCAGTTCTTC